The 17 T cell receptor beta chains below come from one sample, sequenced in a study of blood T cell repertoires in COVID-19. TCRdb's table, derived via immunoSEQ multiplex PCR, lists solely in-frame clones and lacks some. The table records about 100,000 clones, roughly 82% of them present only once. Sequenced sample: peripheral blood. The receptors derive from a man in his sixties with acute or convalescent COVID-19.

This clone was seen a single time. Other nucleotide sequences in the sample specify the same CDR3. The V gene is TRBV2, the J gene TRBJ2-3; no clear D gene. Trimming cost V 6 bases and J 0 bases, with 7 bases left between them. The germline V gene has CDR1 SNHLY and CDR2 FYNNEI. The CDR3 totals 13 residues. CDR3 region: CASRSGSTDTQYF. For the CDR3, the DNA is TGTGCCAGCAGGTCCGGGAGCACAGATACGCAGTATTTT.

The V gene is TRBV5-4, the J gene TRBJ2-1; TRBD2 agrees at 7 bases. Looked up from germline, CDR1 is SGHNT and CDR2 is YYREEE (reference sequence). The CDR3 consists of 16 residues. V lost 4 bases, J lost 10 bases, and 17 bases stayed unmatched. DNA of the CDR3: TGTGCCAGCAGCCATCCAGAAGCGGGAAGGGGACGGGAGCAGTTCTTC. It specifies CASSHPEAGRGREQFF.

The J gene is TRBJ1-3, the V gene TRBV18; D remains ambiguous. The CDR3 consists of 15 residues. Germline V gene sequence: CDR1 KGHSH, CDR2 LQKENI. Trimming pared 3 bases from V and 0 bases from J, leaving 9 bases between. CDR3 sequence reads: CASSPSGSSGNTIYF. Here the CDR3 DNA reads TGTGCCAGCTCACCGAGCGGGAGCTCTGGAAACACCATATATTTT.

This sequence joins TRBV14 and TRBJ2-7, with TRBD2 matching over 7 bases. With 4 bases clipped from V and 9 bases from J, the junction kept 6 bases outside the gene matches. The CDR3 extends over 12 amino acids. From germline, CDR1 is SGHDN and CDR2 FVKESK. The CDR3 loop is CASSPAGRRQYF. The CDR3, as DNA: TGTGCCAGCAGCCCAGCGGGGAGGAGGCAGTACTTC.

Comments on this clone: One end of the junction varies from germline; a read error may be responsible. The chain has TRBV7-9 and TRBJ2-3; 10 bases agree with TRBD2. Germline assignment: CDR1 SEHNR and CDR2 FQNEAQ (reference sequence). This CDR3 is 15 amino acids long. The CDR3 DNA sequence: TGTGCCAGCAGCTTAGTACTAGCGGGGACAGCTACGCAGTATTTT. Its translation: CASSLVLAGTATQYF.

In its sample, this clone was seen once. The CDR3 nucleotides read TGTGCCAGCACTTCTCGACTAGCGGGAGCCTACGAGCAGTACTTC. Translated: CASTSRLAGAYEQYF. The chain uses TRBV6-5 and TRBJ2-7; 12 bases map to TRBD2. V was clipped by 7 bases and J by 2 bases; unmatched bases: 6. The V gene's germline CDR1 is MNHEY and CDR2 SVGAGI. The CDR3 contains 15 residues.

The chain carries TRBV6-5 and TRBJ1-5; 8 nucleotides match TRBD1. CDR3 length: 14 residues. After removal of 6 bases from V and 9 bases from J, the junction contained 10 bases not matched to a gene. Germline loops: CDR1 MNHEY, CDR2 SVGAGI. Here the CDR3 reads CASSQTGGARPQHF. The DNA of the CDR3 is TGTGCCAGCAGCCAAACAGGGGGAGCGCGGCCCCAGCATTTT.

The chain links TRBV20-1 to TRBJ2-1; D might be TRBD2 (6 bases). Germline lookup yields CDR1 DFQATT and CDR2 SNEGSKA (reference sequence). V was cut by 6 bases and J by 8 bases, with 11 bases left in between. CDR3 length: 11 residues. CDR3 sequence (DNA): TGCAGTGCCCGGGAGCGGTATGAGCAGTTCTTC. Translating it yields CSARERYEQFF.

This clone was recorded only once. The rearrangement joins TRBV9 to TRBJ1-1; no reliable D call. The CDR3 length is 14 residues. V gave up 2 bases and J gave up 0 bases, with 8 bases separating them. Germline V gene data show CDR1 as SGDLS and CDR2 as YYNGEE. This CDR3 reads CASSVGPMNTEAFF. The CDR3 region has the DNA TGTGCCAGCAGCGTTGGCCCCATGAACACTGAAGCTTTCTTT.

The rearrangement uses TRBV10-3 and TRBJ1-5; D perhaps matches TRBD1 (6 bases). CDR1 is ENHRY, CDR2 SYGVKD, per germline. The CDR3 sequence is 14 residues long. With 0 bases removed from V and 5 bases from J, the gap between germline ends came to 8 bases. The CDR3 DNA reads as TGTGCCATCAGTGAGTCAAGGGGGTATCAGCCCCAGCATTTT. Translated, it gives CAISESRGYQPQHF.

V gene TRBV20-1 combines with J gene TRBJ2-1, with 7 bases that match TRBD2. V lost 3 bases and J lost 6; bases outside the gene matches: 8. The V gene's germline CDR1 is DFQATT and CDR2 SNEGSKA (reference sequence). The length of the CDR3 is 14 residues. Here the CDR3 reads CSASNVGGVNEQFF. The CDR3 nucleotides are TGCAGTGCTAGTAATGTGGGAGGGGTCAATGAGCAGTTCTTC.

This chain links TRBV19 with TRBJ2-1, with 8 nucleotides matching TRBD2. CDR3 length: 15 residues. Trimming removed 7 bases from V and 5 bases from J; junction bases left unmatched: 10. Germline lookup yields CDR1 LNHDA and CDR2 SQIVND (reference sequence). As DNA, the CDR3 is TGTGCCAGTACCCCTGGGGCGGGAGGCCACAATGAGCAGTTCTTC. It yields the protein CASTPGAGGHNEQFF.

This clone was seen just once. The chain employs TRBV5-6 and TRBJ2-3; D unclear. The CDR3 contains 14 residues. CDR1 SGHDT and CDR2 YYEEEE come from the germline V gene. Trimming took 1 base from V and 4 from J, leaving 10 bases between them. The CDR3 DNA reads TGTGCCAGCAGCTTGAGCCTGAATTCAGATACGCAGTATTTT. It yields the protein CASSLSLNSDTQYF.

The rearrangement links TRBV18 to TRBJ2-3, with 14 bases that match TRBD2. The CDR3 consists of 17 residues. V lost 3 bases and J lost 4; bases outside the gene matches: 6. Germline loops: CDR1 KGHSH, CDR2 LQKENI. The CDR3 sequence: CASSPLGTSGRADTQYF. The CDR3 region has the DNA TGTGCCAGCTCACCCCTCGGGACTAGCGGGAGAGCAGATACGCAGTATTTT.

The chain has TRBV19 and TRBJ2-1; no reliable D call. Germline CDR1 and CDR2: LNHDA and SQIVND (reference sequence). The germline V and J ends were trimmed by 6 bases and 9 bases, with 9 bases remaining between them. This CDR3 comprises 11 residues. The CDR3 is CASRTASEQFF. The CDR3 DNA reads as TGTGCCAGTAGAACTGCGAGTGAGCAGTTCTTC.

The gene calls are TRBV5-1 and TRBJ1-1, with 9 positions matching TRBD1. The CDR3 sequence is 14 residues long. Germline V gene sequence: CDR1 SGHRS, CDR2 YFSETQ. The V gene end was trimmed by 3 bases and the J gene end by 1 base; junction bases not matched to a gene: 1. CDR3 sequence: CASSWGQGNTEAFF. The CDR3 DNA reads as TGCGCCAGCAGCTGGGGACAGGGGAACACTGAAGCTTTCTTT.

V and J are TRBV19 and TRBJ1-5, with D tentatively TRBD1 (5 bases). In germline, CDR1 is LNHDA, CDR2 SQIVND (reference sequence). CDR3 length: 16 residues. Trimming stripped 3 bases from V and 1 base from J, with 13 bases between. The CDR3 protein is CASSMGRDPSNQPQHF. CDR3 DNA: TGTGCCAGTAGTATGGGGCGGGACCCAAGCAATCAGCCCCAGCATTTT.